The present T cell receptor (beta chain) was sequenced within a study of CD8 T cells in Susac syndrome. The authors reverse transcribed about 0.5 to 1 ug RNA with random hexamers. TCR beta CDR3 was amplified by immunoSEQ covering 54 Vbeta and 13 Jbeta. TCRdb re-analysed the immunoSEQ multiplex PCR reads in MiXCR, keeping a single row per CDR3 protein. This table holds about 140,000 distinct CDR3 sequences, roughly 95% found once. Trimming removed 4 bases from V and 2 bases from J; junction bases left unmatched: 1. Germline assignment: CDR1 SGHNT and CDR2 YYREEE (reference sequence). CDR3 length equals 14 residues. TCR beta sequencing was performed on blood CD8+ and CD4+ T cells.

The sequenced sample consisted of CD4+ T cells from PBMCs. This TCR was recovered from a human donor with multiple sclerosis. The chain combines TRBV5-4 with TRBJ2-1, with 9 bases lining up with TRBD2. The CDR3 region is CASSRLAAYNEQFF. CDR3 sequence (DNA): TGTGCCAGCAGCCGACTAGCGGCCTACAATGAGCAGTTCTTC.